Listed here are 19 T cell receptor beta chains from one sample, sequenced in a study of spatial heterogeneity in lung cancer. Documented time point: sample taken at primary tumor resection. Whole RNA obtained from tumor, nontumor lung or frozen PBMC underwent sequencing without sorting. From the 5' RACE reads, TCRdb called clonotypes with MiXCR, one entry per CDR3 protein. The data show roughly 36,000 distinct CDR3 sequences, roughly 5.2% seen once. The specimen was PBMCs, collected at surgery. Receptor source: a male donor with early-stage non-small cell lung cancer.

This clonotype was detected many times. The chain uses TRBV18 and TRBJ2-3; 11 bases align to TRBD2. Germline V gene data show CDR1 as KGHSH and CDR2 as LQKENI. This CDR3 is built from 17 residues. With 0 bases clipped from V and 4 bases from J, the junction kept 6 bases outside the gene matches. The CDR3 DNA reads TGTGCCAGCTCACCACCGACGCTAGCGGGGGGTGCAGATACGCAGTATTTT. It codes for CASSPPTLAGGADTQYF.

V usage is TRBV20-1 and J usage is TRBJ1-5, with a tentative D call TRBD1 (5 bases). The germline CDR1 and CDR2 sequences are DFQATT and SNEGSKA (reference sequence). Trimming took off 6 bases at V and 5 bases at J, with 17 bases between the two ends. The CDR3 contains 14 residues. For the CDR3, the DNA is TGCAGTGCCCGACGGGGACGGCCCGATCAGCCCCAGCATTTT. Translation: CSARRGRPDQPQHF.

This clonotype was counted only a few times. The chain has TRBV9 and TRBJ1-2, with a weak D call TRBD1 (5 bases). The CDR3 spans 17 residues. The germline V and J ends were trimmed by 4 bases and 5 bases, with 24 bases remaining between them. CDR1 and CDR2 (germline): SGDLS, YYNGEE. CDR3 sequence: CASSPDPPLDILYGYTF. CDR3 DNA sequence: TGTGCCAGCAGCCCGGATCCCCCCCTGGACATTCTATATGGCTACACCTTC.

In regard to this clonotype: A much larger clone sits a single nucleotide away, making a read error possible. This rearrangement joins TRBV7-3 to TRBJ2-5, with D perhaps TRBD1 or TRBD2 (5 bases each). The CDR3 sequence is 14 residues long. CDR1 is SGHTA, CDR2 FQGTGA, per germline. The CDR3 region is CVSSSSGAGETQYF. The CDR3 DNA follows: TGTGTCAGCAGTTCGAGTGGGGCGGGAGAGACCCAGTACTTC.

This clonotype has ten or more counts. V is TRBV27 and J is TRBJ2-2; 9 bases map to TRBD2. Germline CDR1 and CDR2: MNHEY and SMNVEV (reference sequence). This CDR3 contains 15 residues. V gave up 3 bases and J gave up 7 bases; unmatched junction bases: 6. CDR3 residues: CASSLAGGPNGELFF. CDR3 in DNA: TGTGCCAGCAGTTTGGCGGGGGGGCCTAACGGGGAGCTGTTTTTT.

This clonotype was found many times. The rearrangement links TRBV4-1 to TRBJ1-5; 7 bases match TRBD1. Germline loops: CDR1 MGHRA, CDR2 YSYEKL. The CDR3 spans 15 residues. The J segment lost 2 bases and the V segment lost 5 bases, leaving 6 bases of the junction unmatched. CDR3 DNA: TGCGCCAGCAGCTCAGAAGGGGGCGGCAATCAGCCCCAGCATTTT. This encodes CASSSEGGGNQPQHF.

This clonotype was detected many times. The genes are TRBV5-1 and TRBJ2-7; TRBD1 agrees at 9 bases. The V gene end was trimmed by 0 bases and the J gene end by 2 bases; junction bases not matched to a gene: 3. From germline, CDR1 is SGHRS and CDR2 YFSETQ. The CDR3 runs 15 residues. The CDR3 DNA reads TGCGCCAGCAGCTTGGGGGGACAGGGAACCTACGAGCAGTACTTC. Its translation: CASSLGGQGTYEQYF.

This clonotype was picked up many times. In DNA, the CDR3 is TGTGCCAGCAGCGTCCAGGGGGACCCGAGGGAAAAACTGTTTTTT. Its protein product is CASSVQGDPREKLFF. The rearrangement joins TRBV9 to TRBJ1-4, with 7 bases fitting TRBD1. The CDR3 contains 15 residues. Trimming at V came to 2 bases and at J to 8 bases, leaving 9 bases not matched to a gene. Germline V lookup: CDR1 SGDLS, CDR2 YYNGEE.

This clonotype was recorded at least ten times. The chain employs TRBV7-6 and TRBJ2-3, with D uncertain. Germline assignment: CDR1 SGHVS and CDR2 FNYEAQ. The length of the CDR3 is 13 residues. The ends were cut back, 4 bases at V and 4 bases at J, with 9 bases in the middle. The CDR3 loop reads CASSSWGADTQYF. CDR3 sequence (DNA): TGTGCCAGCAGCTCCTGGGGTGCAGATACGCAGTATTTT.

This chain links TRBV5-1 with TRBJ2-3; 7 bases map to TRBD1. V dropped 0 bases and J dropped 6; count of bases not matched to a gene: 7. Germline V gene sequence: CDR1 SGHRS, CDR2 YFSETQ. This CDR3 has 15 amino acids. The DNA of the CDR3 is TGCGCCAGCAGCTTGGAAAAGGGGGCATCGGATACGCAGTATTTT. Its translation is CASSLEKGASDTQYF. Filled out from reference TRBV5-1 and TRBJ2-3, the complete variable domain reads KAGVTQTPRYLIKTRGQQVTLSCSPISGHRSVSWYQQTPGQGLQFLFEYFSETQRNKGNFPGRFSGRQFSNSRSEMNVSTLELGDSALYLCASSLEKGASDTQYFGPGTRLTVL.

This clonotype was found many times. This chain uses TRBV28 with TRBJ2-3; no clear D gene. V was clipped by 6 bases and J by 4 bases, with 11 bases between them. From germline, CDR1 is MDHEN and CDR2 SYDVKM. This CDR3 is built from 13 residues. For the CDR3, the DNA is TGTGCCAGCAGGCCACCGGGCCCAGATACGCAGTATTTT. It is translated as CASRPPGPDTQYF.

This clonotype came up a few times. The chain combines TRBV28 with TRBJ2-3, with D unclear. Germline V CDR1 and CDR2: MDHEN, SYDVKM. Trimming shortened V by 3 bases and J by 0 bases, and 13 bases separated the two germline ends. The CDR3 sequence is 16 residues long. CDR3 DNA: TGTGCCAGCAGTTTGGCTTGGCGGCGAAGCACAGATACGCAGTATTTT. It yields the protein CASSLAWRRSTDTQYF.

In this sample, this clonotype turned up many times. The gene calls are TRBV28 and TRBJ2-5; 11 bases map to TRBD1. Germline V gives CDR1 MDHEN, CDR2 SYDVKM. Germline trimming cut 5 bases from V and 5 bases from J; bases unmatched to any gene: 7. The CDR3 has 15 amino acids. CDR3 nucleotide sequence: TGTGCCAGCAGTCCCCTGGACAGGGGGCGGGAGACCCAGTACTTC. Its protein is CASSPLDRGRETQYF. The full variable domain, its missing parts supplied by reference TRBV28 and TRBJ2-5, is DVKVTQSSRYLVKRTGEKVFLECVQDMDHENMFWYRQDPGLGLRLIYFSYDVKMKEKGDIPEGYSVSREKKERFSLILESASTNQTSMYLCASSPLDRGRETQYFGPGTRLLVL.

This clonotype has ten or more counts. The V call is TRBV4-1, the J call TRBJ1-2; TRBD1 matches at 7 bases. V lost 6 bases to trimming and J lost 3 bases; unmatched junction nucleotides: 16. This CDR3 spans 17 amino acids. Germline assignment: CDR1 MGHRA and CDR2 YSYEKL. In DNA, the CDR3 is TGCGCCAGCAGTCACGTCTTCGGGAGAGGGGGCGACTATGGCTACACCTTC. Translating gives CASSHVFGRGGDYGYTF.

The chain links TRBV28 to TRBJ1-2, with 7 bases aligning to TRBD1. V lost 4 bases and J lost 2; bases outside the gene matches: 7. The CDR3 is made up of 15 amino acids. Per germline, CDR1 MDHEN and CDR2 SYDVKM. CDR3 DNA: TGTGCCAGCAGTTCCCGACAGGGAGGAAACTATGGCTACACCTTC. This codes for CASSSRQGGNYGYTF.

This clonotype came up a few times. The DNA for the CDR3 is TGTGCCAGCAGTTACCCTACTTGGACAGAAAAGCGTAACACTGAAGCTTTCTTT. Protein product: CASSYPTWTEKRNTEAFF. The chain links TRBV6-2 or TRBV6-3 to TRBJ1-1, with a tentative D call TRBD1 (6 bases). Trimming took off 2 bases at V and 2 bases at J, with 21 bases between the two ends. Looked up from germline, CDR1 is MNHEY and CDR2 is SVGEGT. The CDR3 runs to 18 residues.

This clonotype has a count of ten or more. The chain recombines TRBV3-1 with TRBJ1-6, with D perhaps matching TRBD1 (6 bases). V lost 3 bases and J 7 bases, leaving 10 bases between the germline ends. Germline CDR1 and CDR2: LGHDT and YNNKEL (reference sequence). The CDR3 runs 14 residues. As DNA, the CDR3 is TGTGCCAGCAGCCATGGGACACCGAATTCACCCCTCCACTTT. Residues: CASSHGTPNSPLHF. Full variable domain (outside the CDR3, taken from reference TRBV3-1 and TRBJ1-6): DTAVSQTPKYLVTQMGNDKSIKCEQNLGHDTMYWYKQDSKKFLKIMFSYNNKELIINETVPNRFSPKSPDKAHLNLHINSLELGDSAVYFCASSHGTPNSPLHFGNGTRLTVT.

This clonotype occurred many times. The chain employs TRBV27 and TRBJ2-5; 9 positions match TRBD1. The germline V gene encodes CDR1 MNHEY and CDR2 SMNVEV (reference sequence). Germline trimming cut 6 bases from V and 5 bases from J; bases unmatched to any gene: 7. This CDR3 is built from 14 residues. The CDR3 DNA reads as TGTGCCAGCAGGCCTGGACAGGGGCGGGAGACCCAGTACTTC. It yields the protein CASRPGQGRETQYF.

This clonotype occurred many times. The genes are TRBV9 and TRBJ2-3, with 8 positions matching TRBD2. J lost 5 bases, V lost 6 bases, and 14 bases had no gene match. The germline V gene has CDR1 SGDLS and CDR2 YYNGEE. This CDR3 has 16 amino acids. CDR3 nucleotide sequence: TGTGCCAGCACTCCCGACCGCGCGGGGGGCCTAGATACGCAGTATTTT. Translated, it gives CASTPDRAGGLDTQYF. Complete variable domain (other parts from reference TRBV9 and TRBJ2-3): DSGVTQTPKHLITATGQRVTLRCSPRSGDLSVYWYQQSLDQGLQFLIQYYNGEERAKGNILERFSAQQFPDLHSELNLSSLELGDSALYFCASTPDRAGGLDTQYFGPGTRLTVL.